This TCR beta chain was obtained from a study of blood T cell repertoires in COVID-19. About the research overall: Some COVID-19 samples were acute and others convalescent; all came from the United States, Italy and Spain.

Per the original data handling: Estimates of nucleated cell counts were drawn from the amplification of reference gene primers. The protocol was immunoSEQ multiplex PCR, while the TCRdb copy is restricted to in-frame clones and leaves out a portion. That table is the source of V, J and clone size, and D and trimming were worked out from the DNA. This sample yields under 350,000 clones, of which just over 85% are seen a single time; around 4.4% belongs to the top ten. The age range of participants was about 18 to 89 years, with residence in about two dozen US areas. Participants' own reports of clinical history determined their cohort assignment. V was clipped by 3 bases and J by 3 bases; unmatched bases: 4. Germline loops: CDR1 SGHRS, CDR2 YFSETQ. The CDR3 is 14 amino acids.

The sequenced sample was PBMCs or T cells enriched from blood (not recorded which). The chain links TRBV5-1 to TRBJ2-7, with 9 nucleotides matching TRBD1. This receptor was taken from a woman aged 40 to 50 with acute COVID-19. This CDR3 is CASSSTGGGYEQYF. The CDR3 nucleotides are TGCGCCAGCAGCTCCACAGGGGGCGGCTACGAGCAGTACTTC.